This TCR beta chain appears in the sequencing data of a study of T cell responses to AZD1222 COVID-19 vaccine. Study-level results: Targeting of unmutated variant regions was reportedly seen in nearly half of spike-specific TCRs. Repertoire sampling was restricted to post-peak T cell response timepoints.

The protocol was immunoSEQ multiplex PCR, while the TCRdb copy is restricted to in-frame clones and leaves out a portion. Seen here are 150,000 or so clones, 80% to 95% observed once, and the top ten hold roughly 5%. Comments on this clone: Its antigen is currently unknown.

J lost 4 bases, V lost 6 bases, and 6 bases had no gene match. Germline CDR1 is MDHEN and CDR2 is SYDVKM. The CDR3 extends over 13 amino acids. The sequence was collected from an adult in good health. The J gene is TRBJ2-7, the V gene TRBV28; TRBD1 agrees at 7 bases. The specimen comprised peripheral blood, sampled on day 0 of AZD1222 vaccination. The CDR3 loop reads CASRPGQPYEQYF. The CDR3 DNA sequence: TGTGCCAGCAGGCCGGGACAGCCATACGAGCAGTACTTC.